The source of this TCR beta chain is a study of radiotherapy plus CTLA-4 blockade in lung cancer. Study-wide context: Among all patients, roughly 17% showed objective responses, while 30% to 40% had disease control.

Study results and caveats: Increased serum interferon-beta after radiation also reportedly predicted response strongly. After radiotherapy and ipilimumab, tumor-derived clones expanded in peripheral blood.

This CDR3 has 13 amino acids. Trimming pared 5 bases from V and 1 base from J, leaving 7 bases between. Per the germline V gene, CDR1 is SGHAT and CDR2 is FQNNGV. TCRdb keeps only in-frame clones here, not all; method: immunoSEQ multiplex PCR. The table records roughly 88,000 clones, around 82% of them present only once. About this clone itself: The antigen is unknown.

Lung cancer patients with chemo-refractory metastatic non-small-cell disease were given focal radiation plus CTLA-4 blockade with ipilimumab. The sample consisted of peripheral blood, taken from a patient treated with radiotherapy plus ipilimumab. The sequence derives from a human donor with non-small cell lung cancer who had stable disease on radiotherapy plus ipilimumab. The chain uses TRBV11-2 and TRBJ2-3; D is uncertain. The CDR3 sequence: CASSRGGTDTQYF. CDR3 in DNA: TGTGCCAGCAGCCGTGGAGGCACAGATACGCAGTATTTT.